These 26 T cell receptor beta chains came from one sample sequenced in a study of tumor-infiltrating lymphocytes in primary liver carcinoma. The investigators made TCR beta cDNA from about 0.45 ug total RNA, using a constant-region primer. Each TCR beta library was derived from three nested multiplex PCR rounds that employed slightly modified ARM-PCR. A C-beta reverse primer was combined with TRBV1-TRBV30 forward primers in the first two PCR rounds, and each round had 10 cycles. From the multiplex PCR reads, TCRdb called clonotypes with MiXCR, one entry per CDR3 protein. In the table there are about 130,000 distinct CDR3 sequences, 64% of which are singletons. The tissue used was unsorted bulk material of about 19-31 mg. RNA and DNA were co-extracted from it with the AllPrep DNA/RNA mini kit. Source material: liver tumor tissue from sampling region 3. As to subset: tumor region T3, left-lateral pole. Receptor source: a woman aged 60 to 75 with primary liver carcinoma and hepatitis B virus infection.

Note on this clonotype: It is likely a read error, because the conserved phenylalanine at the end of the CDR3 is missing. The J gene is TRBJ2-7, the V gene TRBV15; 7 bases agree with TRBD2. After removal of 0 bases from V and 8 bases from J, the junction contained 13 bases not matched to a gene. This CDR3 has 16 amino acids. CDR1 and CDR2 from the germline V gene are LNHNV and YYDKDF (reference sequence). The CDR3 coding sequence is TGTGCCACCAGCAGAGATGTGGGGCTAGCGGAGATGCAGCAGTACTAC. It yields the protein CATSRDVGLAEMQQYY.

The rearrangement links TRBV11-2 to TRBJ2-3; D is perhaps TRBD2 (6 bases). The CDR3 runs to 16 residues. Trimming took 8 bases from V and 15 from J, leaving 33 bases between them. The germline gives CDR1 SGHAT, CDR2 FQNNGV. The CDR3 nucleotides read TGTGCCAGCGGATCGCAGGGACTCCTACGCACAGATATGCACTATTTT. Protein product: CASGSQGLLRTDMHYF.

This clonotype was seen more than once but under ten times. This may be a read error: a much more frequent sequence differs by one nucleotide. J is TRBJ2-1 and V is TRBV4-2; TRBD2 aligns across 13 bases. CDR3 length: 16 amino acids. The germline gives CDR1 LGHNA, CDR2 YNFKEQ. The CDR3 region is CVSSQETSGRGDEQFF. CDR3 coding DNA: TGTGTCAGCAGCCAAGAAACTAGCGGGAGGGGCGATGAGCAGTTCTTC.

The gene calls are TRBV10-3 and TRBJ2-1; D remains ambiguous. From germline, CDR1 is ENHRY and CDR2 SYGVKD. V was trimmed by 7 bases and J by 4 bases, leaving 14 bases between them. The CDR3 spans 14 residues. The CDR3 nucleotides read TGTGCCATCATCTTCAGTGATTTATACAATGAGCAGTTCTTC. The encoded protein is CAIIFSDLYNEQFF.

Remarks on this clonotype: This may arise from a read error, as a much more abundant clone is one base away. The chain employs TRBV5-8 and TRBJ1-1; D ambiguous. Per germline, CDR1 SGHTS and CDR2 YDEGEE. This CDR3 spans 13 amino acids. CDR3 amino acids: CAATLQLNTGAFF. CDR3 sequence (DNA): TGTGCCGCAACCCTCCAATTGAACACTGGAGCTTTCTTT. The full variable domain, rest sourced from reference TRBV5-8 and TRBJ1-1, is EAGVTQSPTHLIKTRGQQATLRCSPISGHTSVYWYQQALGLGLQFLLWYDEGEERNRGNFPPRFSGRQFPNYSSELNVNALELEDSALYLCAATLQLNTGAFFGQGTRLTVV.

Note on this clonotype: Given the absence of the conserved phenylalanine or tryptophan at the CDR3 end, a read error is likely. The rearrangement links TRBV11-3 to TRBJ2-2; 7 bases are a match to TRBD1. The CDR3 loop spans 13 amino acids. Germline values: CDR1 SGHNT, CDR2 YENEEA. The CDR3: CASNLQGDGELFL. CDR3 nucleotides: TGCGCCAGCAACCTCCAGGGGGACGGGGAGCTGTTTTTA.

There are many counts of this clonotype. This CDR3 is CASTYLAGHPSTDTQYF. CDR3 nucleotide sequence: TGTGCCAGCACCTACCTGGCGGGACACCCTAGCACAGATACGCAGTATTTT. This chain joins TRBV6-2 or TRBV6-3 and TRBJ2-3; D is tentatively TRBD1 or TRBD2 (6 bases each). Per germline, CDR1 MNHEY and CDR2 SVGEGT. The CDR3 is 17 residues long. Deletions cut 7 bases from V and 0 bases from J, with 20 bases between.

As regards this clonotype: At one boundary the junction diverges from the germline segment, which might be a read error. CDR3 region: CASGIDAYNEQFF. The CDR3 region has the DNA TGTGCCAGCGGCATTGACGCCTATAATGAGCAGTTCTTC. This chain links TRBV11-2 with TRBJ2-1; D uncertain. CDR3 length equals 13 residues. CDR1 is SGHAT and CDR2 is FQNNGV in the germline V gene.

A note on this clonotype: A read error may explain this, as a much larger clone is one base away. This chain uses TRBV5-6 with TRBJ2-2; TRBD2 agrees at 8 bases. CDR1 is SGHDT, CDR2 YYEEEE, per germline. The CDR3 sequence is 16 residues long. Trimming took 4 bases from V and 7 from J; bases not matched to a gene: 12. CDR3 in DNA: TGTGCCAGCAGCCTGCGTGTTAGCGGGAAAGTCGGGGAGCTGTTTTTT. Protein product: CASSLRVSGKVGELFF.

The DNA of the CDR3 is TGTGCAGGCAGTCTAGACCCCGATGCCTCCTACAATGAGCAGTTCTTC. This encodes CAGSLDPDASYNEQFF. The V gene is TRBV11-1, the J gene TRBJ2-1; D is uncertain. Germline V gene data show CDR1 as SGHAT and CDR2 as FQDESV (reference sequence). This CDR3 contains 16 residues.

V and J are TRBV11-2 and TRBJ1-1; D ambiguous. CDR3 size: 14 residues. Per germline, CDR1 SGHAT and CDR2 FQNNGV. V was trimmed by 4 bases and J by 3 bases, leaving 12 bases between them. The DNA of the CDR3 is TGTGCCAGCAGCTATAGACATTTGGACACTGAAGCTTTCTTT. Amino acid sequence: CASSYRHLDTEAFF.

The chain combines TRBV7-8 with TRBJ2-5; the match to TRBD1 covers 7 bases. Germline trimming cut 3 bases from V and 9 bases from J; bases unmatched to any gene: 13. The CDR3 length is 15 residues. The germline gives CDR1 SGHVS, CDR2 FQNEAQ. The CDR3 nucleotides are TGTGCCAGCAGCTTTCAACAGGGGCCGTCGGAGGCCCAGTACTTC. Translation gives CASSFQQGPSEAQYF.

As for this clonotype: The junction and the germline gene differ at one end; a read error may be behind it. The chain combines TRBV11-2 with TRBJ1-4, with TRBD1 matching over 9 bases. This CDR3 has 17 residues. CDR1 and CDR2 (germline): SGHAT, FQNNGV. The CDR3 protein is CASSSHRGLATNEKVFF. CDR3 in DNA: TGTGCCAGCAGCTCGCACAGGGGGCTGGCAACTAACGAAAAAGTGTTTTTT.

A remark on this clonotype: A read error is possible here, since a much larger clone lies one base away. The chain combines TRBV20-1 with TRBJ2-1; D call uncertain. In germline, CDR1 is DFQATT, CDR2 SNEGSKA (reference sequence). This CDR3 has 14 amino acids. V lost 1 base to trimming and J lost 4 bases, with 11 bases between them. The CDR3 loop reads CSARVRSGYNEQFF. CDR3 bases: TGCAGTGCTAGAGTTAGGTCTGGGTACAATGAGCAGTTCTTC.

The table lists this clonotype with many counts. The chain employs TRBV5-5 and TRBJ2-1, with 8 bases matching TRBD2. Germline-derived CDR1 and CDR2 are SGHKS and YYEKEE (reference sequence). The V gene end was trimmed by 4 bases and the J gene end by 7 bases; junction bases not matched to a gene: 4. The CDR3 is 13 residues long. As DNA, the CDR3 is TGTGCCAGCAGCAAGACTAGCGAGAATGAGCAGTTCTTC. It encodes CASSKTSENEQFF.

There are a few counts of this clonotype. The junction does not match germline at one end; this may be a read error. The CDR3 loop is CASSLSEHYGYAF. Written as DNA, the CDR3 is TGTGCCAGCAGCTTATCTGAGCACTATGGCTACGCCTTC. The chain has TRBV11-2 and TRBJ1-2; D remains ambiguous. This CDR3 comprises 13 residues. The germline gives CDR1 SGHAT, CDR2 FQNNGV. Variable domain in full (rest from reference TRBV11-2 and TRBJ1-2): EAGVAQSPRYKIIEKRQSVAFWCNPISGHATLYWYQQILGQGPKLLIQFQNNGVVDDSQLPKDRFSAERLKGVDSTLKIQPAKLEDSAVYLCASSLSEHYGYAFGSGTRLTVV.

About this clonotype: As the CDR3 is not closed by the conserved phenylalanine or tryptophan, this likely results from a read error. The limits of the CDR3 on the DNA are not certain, so only TCRdb's listed CDR3 is given. The chain employs TRBV12-1 and TRBJ2-1; the D call of TRBD1 is as the table states it, not checked on the DNA. TRBV12-1 is flagged as a pseudogene. The CDR3 region is 15 residues in length, termini included. CDR3: CASTPDRGTNNEQFL.

With respect to this clonotype: No conserved phenylalanine or tryptophan is present at the end of the CDR3, so a read error is the likely explanation. The CDR3 reads CASSSYGISGSSTLETQYS. The CDR3 bases are TGTGCCAGCAGCTCCTACGGTATTAGCGGGAGTTCTACTCTGGAGACACAGTACTCC. The genes are TRBV6-2 or TRBV6-3 and TRBJ2-5, with 9 nucleotides matching TRBD2. The CDR3 is 19 residues long. Germline assignment: CDR1 MNHEY and CDR2 SVGEGT.

The chain links TRBV6-6 to TRBJ2-7, with D tentatively TRBD1 (5 bases). V gave up 6 bases and J gave up 4 bases, with 16 bases separating them. This CDR3 is 14 amino acids long. The V gene's germline CDR1 is MNHNY and CDR2 SVGAGI (reference sequence). The CDR3 DNA is TGTGCCAGCAGACTTAGTAGGGGTTCATACGAGCAGTACTTC. Residues: CASRLSRGSYEQYF.

Details on this clonotype: An end of the junction does not agree with germline; a read error may underlie this. The chain joins TRBV5-1 to TRBJ1-1; weak D call: TRBD1 (5 bases). Germline V CDR1 and CDR2: SGHRS, YFSETQ. The CDR3 consists of 15 residues. The CDR3 protein is CASSLDSFLGTGAFF. The DNA of the CDR3 is TGCGCCAGCAGCTTGGATTCCTTTCTGGGGACTGGAGCTTTCTTT.

On this clonotype itself: At one boundary the junction diverges from the germline segment, which might be a read error. The chain is built from TRBV6-2 or TRBV6-3 and TRBJ1-5; D is uncertain. CDR3 length: 12 amino acids. CDR1 is MNHEY and CDR2 is SVGEGT in the germline V gene. CDR3 sequence: CTSSYLGQPQHF. CDR3 in DNA: TGTACCAGCAGTTACCTCGGTCAGCCCCAGCATTTT.

The chain has TRBV11-2 and TRBJ1-1, with TRBD1 matching over 9 bases. The CDR3 extends over 14 amino acids. The V and J ends lost 9 bases and 4 bases, in that order; junction bases with no gene match: 9. Germline CDR1 SGHAT, CDR2 FQNNGV. CDR3 in amino acids: CASSMGQGITEAFF. The CDR3 nucleotides are TGTGCCAGTAGCATGGGACAGGGTATCACTGAAGCTTTCTTT.

The chain joins TRBV14 to TRBJ2-4, with D maybe TRBD1 (6 bases). Germline CDR1 reads SGHDN; CDR2 reads FVKESK. This CDR3 has 17 residues. V lost 0 bases, J lost 0 bases, and 12 bases lay in between. The CDR3 sequence: CASSQEGHGPAKNIQYF. CDR3 DNA: TGTGCCAGCAGCCAAGAGGGACATGGGCCAGCCAAAAACATTCAGTACTTC.

With regard to this clonotype: A read error may explain this, as a much larger clone is one base away. The rearrangement joins TRBV5-5 to TRBJ1-5; D ambiguous. The CDR3 has 17 amino acids. Germline lookup yields CDR1 SGHKS and CDR2 YYEKEE (reference sequence). The V and J ends lost 0 bases and 2 bases respectively, with 15 bases between them. CDR3 sequence: CASSLDLWGRGNQPQHF. The CDR3 bases are TGTGCCAGCAGCTTGGACCTTTGGGGAAGAGGCAATCAGCCCCAGCATTTT.

Regarding this clonotype: A much larger clone differs from this one at a single base, so this may be a read error. The genes are TRBV7-9 and TRBJ2-7; possible D gene TRBD2, 5 bases. The CDR3 runs to 13 residues. Germline CDR1 is SEHNR and CDR2 is FQNEAQ (reference sequence). The CDR3 DNA reads as TGTGTCAGCAGCTTAGCGAGCCACCACGAGCAGTACTTC. It translates to CVSSLASHHEQYF.

Note on this clonotype: The junction differs from germline at one of its ends, possibly a read error. This chain joins TRBV4-1 and TRBJ2-2, with 7 bases that match TRBD2. Germline V gene data show CDR1 as MGHRA and CDR2 as YSYEKL. This CDR3 is 15 amino acids long. CDR3 nucleotides: TGCGCCAGCAGCCTAGAAGGCGGGAGAACCGGGGAGCTGTTATTT. Translating it yields CASSLEGGRTGELLF.